These 8 T cell receptor beta chains were sequenced from one sample in a study of T cells in Graves' hyperthyroidism and ophthalmopathy. The CDR3 regions of TCR beta were amplified from RNA transcripts. The study used the HTBI primer set for a first-round RT-PCR of the TCR CDR3. TCRdb recomputed calls from the multiplex PCR reads with MiXCR, one row per CDR3 protein. In the table there are more than 500,000 distinct CDR3 sequences, roughly 45% of which are singletons. The sequencing input was peripheral blood or thyroid tissue (not recorded which). These receptors all stem from an adult woman with Graves' disease, either hyperthyroidism or ophthalmopathy (not recorded which).

This chain joins TRBV7-9 and TRBJ2-1; D is possibly TRBD1 (5 bases). The length of the CDR3 is 13 residues. The germline CDR1 and CDR2 sequences are SEHNR and FQNEAQ (reference sequence). The V end was cut by 0 bases, the J end by 8 bases, with 8 bases between. CDR3 sequence (DNA): TGTGCCAGCAGCTTAGCAGGGGCAGATGAGCAGTTCTTC. Translated: CASSLAGADEQFF.

The V call is TRBV10-3, the J call TRBJ1-5; D is ambiguous. V was clipped by 10 bases and J by 0 bases, with 10 bases between them. Looked up from germline, CDR1 is ENHRY and CDR2 is SYGVKD. This CDR3 has 13 amino acids. This chain's CDR3 is CASNLGSNQPQHF. Here the CDR3 DNA reads TGTGCCAGCAATCTAGGTAGCAATCAGCCCCAGCATTTT.

V gene TRBV7-3 combines with J gene TRBJ2-7, with D uncertain. CDR1 and CDR2 (germline): SGHTA, FQGTGA. The CDR3 consists of 13 residues. Between the trimmed V and J ends, which lost 0 bases and 5 bases, there was a span of 8 bases. The CDR3 DNA reads as TGTGCCAGCAGCTTAACGTTGAGAGACGAGCAGTACTTC. Translated, it gives CASSLTLRDEQYF.

This chain uses TRBV29-1 with TRBJ1-5; D remains unclear. The CDR3 has 14 residues. Looked up from germline, CDR1 is SQVTM and CDR2 is ANQGSEA. The CDR3 spells CRSGGIMSNQPQHF. Written as DNA, the CDR3 is TGCAGGAGCGGAGGCATAATGAGCAATCAGCCCCAGCATTTT.

V is TRBV20-1 and J is TRBJ2-3; D is uncertain. The CDR3 sequence is 15 residues long. Germline CDR1 DFQATT, CDR2 SNEGSKA (reference sequence). V was shortened by 0 bases and J by 1 base, with 11 bases between the two germline ends. The CDR3 DNA reads TGCAGTGCTAGAGAAGTGAGAATGGGCACAGATACGCAGTATTTT. Translating gives CSAREVRMGTDTQYF.

Turning to this clonotype: A much larger clone is a single base away; this may be a read error. The chain combines TRBV11-1 with TRBJ1-6; 7 bases agree with TRBD1. The germline V gene encodes CDR1 SGHAT and CDR2 FQDESV (reference sequence). V trimming: 5 bases; J trimming: 8 bases; junction bases outside the gene matches: 6. The CDR3 is 14 residues long. CDR3 protein: CASSHRDSYSPLHF. The CDR3 DNA sequence: TGTGCCAGCAGCCACCGGGACAGTTATTCACCCCTCCACTTT.

This clonotype was seen only a few times. This chain links TRBV7-2 with TRBJ2-7; a possible D gene is TRBD2 (5 bases). The length of the CDR3 is 12 residues. V was clipped by 5 bases and J by 7 bases, with 12 bases between them. Germline CDR1 SGHTA, CDR2 FQGNSA. CDR3 amino acids: CASSPSPGEQYF. The CDR3 region has the DNA TGTGCCAGCAGCCCTAGCCCGGGGGAGCAGTACTTC. Combining the CDR3 with reference TRBV7-2 and TRBJ2-7 gives the whole variable domain GAGVSQSPSNKVTEKGKDVELRCDPISGHTALYWYRQSLGQGLEFLIYFQGNSAPDKSGLPSDRFSAERTGGSVSTLTIQRTQQEDSAVYLCASSPSPGEQYFGPGTRLTVT.

The chain recombines TRBV6-6 with TRBJ2-3; TRBD1 agrees at 8 bases. Germline V gene data show CDR1 as MNHNY and CDR2 as SVGAGI (reference sequence). The CDR3 sequence is 14 residues long. The junction had 1 base not matched to a gene; V was cut back by 5 bases and J by 0 bases. CDR3 region: CASSDRGSTDTQYF. CDR3 DNA sequence: TGTGCCAGCAGTGACAGGGGTAGCACAGATACGCAGTATTTT.